The clone carrying this TCR beta chain has just a few counts. Its antigen is not known. Trimming cost V 1 base and J 7 bases, with 10 bases left between them. CDR1 is SGHNT and CDR2 is YENEEA in the germline V gene. The CDR3 is 14 amino acids. This entry comes from a study of beta chain features in type 1 diabetes. Regarding the study as a whole: Among patients with Type 1 diabetes, TCRB CDR3s were moderately but significantly shorter in every one of the four CD4+ subsets.

Sequencing targeted expressed TCRB transcripts, as all isolated RNA had been reverse transcribed. Assay: immunoSEQ multiplex PCR; the TCRdb copy retains only in-frame clones and omits some. The sample holds some 700,000 clones, 13% seen once. This clonotype was obtained from a man aged 18-30 years with type 1 diabetes. The J gene is TRBJ2-2, the V gene TRBV11-3; perhaps D is TRBD1 or TRBD2 (5 bases each). The specimen was naive CD4+ T cells from blood. In nucleotides, the CDR3 is TGTGCCAGCAGCTTAGGAGAGGGGCACGGGGAGCTGTTTTTT. It translates to CASSLGEGHGELFF.